Listed below are T cell receptor beta chains from one sample, sequenced in a study of regulatory T cells in long-lasting Graves disease. TCRdb reprocessed the multiplex PCR reads with MiXCR, giving one entry per CDR3 protein. The data hold roughly 500,000 distinct CDR3 sequences, with 20% to 25% observed a single time. The specimen comprised peripheral blood mononuclear cells (PBMCs), sampled when the disease was refractory, from a patient treated with antithyroid drugs. The receptors were gathered from a female donor with Graves disease. Both conserved end residues are part of each CDR3. The D gene is left open where the match is weak. Clone size is shown for a subset of rows, as once, few, many or a class of expanded clone.

size,V,D,J,CDR3,DNA
NA,TRBV25-1,NA,TRBJ2-7,CASSGGEEIYEQYF,TGTGCCAGCAGTGGGGGGGAGGAAATCTACGAGCAGTACTTC
many,TRBV30,NA,TRBJ2-7,CALGGPGGEQYF,TGTGCCCTCGGGGGACCGGGCGGCGAGCAGTACTTC
many,TRBV24-1,NA,TRBJ2-5,CATNPSKGSETQYF,TGTGCCACCAACCCCTCCAAGGGGTCAGAGACCCAGTACTTC
few,TRBV4-3,NA,TRBJ2-7,CASSLREGQGIYEQYF,TGCGCCAGCAGCCTTAGAGAAGGGCAGGGTATCTACGAGCAGTACTTC
many,TRBV28,NA,TRBJ2-2,CASSPWTENTGELFF,TGTGCCAGCAGTCCATGGACGGAGAACACCGGGGAGCTGTTTTTT
many,TRBV11-1,NA,TRBJ2-3,CASSSADTQYF,TGTGCCAGCAGCTCCGCAGATACGCAGTATTTT
few,TRBV29-1,NA,TRBJ2-7,CSVWDQPYEQYF,TGCAGCGTCTGGGACCAGCCCTACGAGCAGTACTTC
NA,TRBV20-1,NA,TRBJ1-2,CSARDYRTFYGYTF,TGCAGTGCTAGAGATTATCGGACCTTTTATGGCTACACCTTC
NA,TRBV6-1,TRBD1,TRBJ1-1,CASSEGQGSTEAFF,TGTGCCAGCAGCGAGGGACAGGGAAGTACTGAAGCTTTCTTT
NA,TRBV6-2/TRBV6-3,NA,TRBJ2-4,CASSSPTGSMYF,TGTGCCAGCAGTTCCCCGACAGGCTCTATGTACTTC
NA,TRBV20-1,TRBD2,TRBJ2-1,CSAPSLRENPYEQFF,TGCAGTGCTCCCTCTTTGCGGGAGAATCCCTATGAGCAGTTCTTC
NA,TRBV4-3,NA,TRBJ1-4,CASSQGTGTNEKLFF,TGCGCCAGCAGCCAGGGTACCGGGACTAATGAAAAACTGTTTTTT
few,TRBV4-1,TRBD1,TRBJ2-7,CASSQPAKGADEQYF,TGCGCCAGCAGCCAACCCGCGAAGGGGGCGGACGAGCAGTACTTC
few,TRBV7-3,TRBD1,TRBJ2-7,CASSLGLGQDYEQYF,TGTGCCAGCAGCTTAGGTCTGGGACAGGACTACGAGCAGTACTTC
NA,TRBV5-1,TRBD1,TRBJ1-1,CASSLGQGAPRTEAFF,TGCGCCAGCAGCTTGGGACAGGGGGCGCCGCGCACTGAAGCTTTCTTT
many,TRBV2,TRBD1,TRBJ1-2,CASREDRGPYGYTF,TGTGCCAGCAGGGAGGACAGGGGCCCGTATGGCTACACCTTC
few,TRBV4-2,NA,TRBJ2-2,CASSQENRGHGELFF,TGTGCCAGCAGCCAAGAAAACAGAGGGCACGGGGAGCTGTTTTTT
NA,TRBV9,NA,TRBJ2-6,CASSSRPRGLSSGANVLTF,TGTGCCAGCAGCTCAAGGCCTAGGGGACTGAGCTCTGGGGCCAACGTCCTGACTTTC
many,TRBV11-2,NA,TRBJ1-1,CASSSLITEAFF,TGTGCCAGCAGCTCCCTTATTACTGAAGCTTTCTTT
many,TRBV27,NA,TRBJ1-4,CASKKGIDNEKLFF,TGTGCCAGCAAGAAGGGCATAGATAATGAAAAACTGTTTTTT
NA,TRBV5-6,NA,TRBJ1-2,CASSLEQGTNYGYTF,TGTGCCAGCAGCTTGGAGCAGGGGACTAACTATGGCTACACCTTC
NA,TRBV25-1,NA,TRBJ1-2,CASSDIHRDNYGYTF,TGTGCCAGCAGTGACATTCACCGGGATAACTATGGCTACACCTTC
many,TRBV6-1,NA,TRBJ2-7,CASSELGYGSFYEQYF,TGTGCCAGCAGTGAATTAGGGTATGGCAGTTTCTACGAGCAGTACTTC
many,TRBV28,NA,TRBJ1-2,CASSTQPGFNYGYTF,TGTGCCAGCAGTACCCAACCGGGATTTAACTATGGCTACACCTTC
few,TRBV5-1,NA,TRBJ2-4,CASSLGGLPNIQYF,TGCGCCAGCAGCTTGGGCGGCCTCCCTAACATTCAGTACTTC
NA,TRBV11-2,NA,TRBJ1-2,CASSLRGGERWGYTF,TGTGCCAGCAGCTTACGCGGCGGAGAACGGTGGGGCTACACCTTC
many,TRBV5-1,NA,TRBJ1-4,CASSLDGSNEKLFF,TGCGCCAGCAGCTTGGACGGCAGCAATGAAAAACTGTTTTTT
few,TRBV6-2/TRBV6-3,TRBD2,TRBJ2-7,CASSDLAGLLYEQYF,TGTGCCAGCAGCGACCTAGCGGGTCTCCTCTACGAGCAGTACTTC
few,TRBV25-1,NA,TRBJ1-6,CASGQNNSPLHF,TGTGCCAGCGGACAGAATAATTCACCCCTCCACTTT
many,TRBV29-1,NA,TRBJ2-2,CSVEGLPNTGELFF,TGCAGCGTTGAGGGACTCCCTAACACCGGGGAGCTGTTTTTT
NA,TRBV7-9,NA,TRBJ1-5,CASSWDNSNQPQHF,TGTGCCAGCAGCTGGGACAATAGCAATCAGCCCCAGCATTTT
NA,TRBV6-1,TRBD1,TRBJ1-3,CASSPGQVRSGNTIYF,TGTGCCAGCAGTCCGGGACAGGTCCGCTCTGGAAACACCATATATTTT
NA,TRBV7-9,TRBD1,TRBJ1-5,CASSSDREGQPQHF,TGTGCCAGCAGCTCGGACAGGGAAGGGCAGCCCCAGCATTTT
few,TRBV12-3/TRBV12-4,NA,TRBJ1-2,CASSSSGRNSRNGYTF,TGTGCCAGCAGTTCCTCAGGGAGGAATTCGAGGAATGGCTACACCTTC
few,TRBV7-2,NA,TRBJ2-7,CASSLGGFTYEQYF,TGTGCCAGCAGCTTAGGGGGGTTCACCTACGAGCAGTACTTC
NA,TRBV6-2/TRBV6-3,NA,TRBJ1-3,CASSYGGESSGNTIYF,TGTGCCAGCAGTTACGGTGGCGAGAGCTCTGGAAACACCATATATTTT
NA,TRBV14,NA,TRBJ2-4,CASSQLGAKNIQYF,TGTGCCAGCAGCCAACTAGGGGCCAAAAACATTCAGTACTTC
NA,TRBV19,NA,TRBJ1-1,CASSIPRGGNTEAFF,TGTGCCAGTAGTATACCACGTGGGGGGAACACTGAAGCTTTCTTT
many,TRBV12-3/TRBV12-4,NA,TRBJ1-3,CASSFARASGNTIYF,TGTGCCAGCAGTTTCGCCAGGGCCTCTGGAAACACCATATATTTT
NA,TRBV11-2,TRBD1,TRBJ1-1,CASSPLTGQGANTEAFF,TGTGCCAGCAGCCCACTCACCGGACAGGGGGCAAACACTGAAGCTTTCTTT
many,TRBV2,TRBD1,TRBJ1-5,CASSEFDRDQPQHF,TGTGCCAGCAGTGAATTCGACAGGGATCAGCCCCAGCATTTT
many,TRBV28,NA,TRBJ2-7,CASSFDQVTYEQYF,TGTGCCAGCAGTTTTGATCAGGTAACCTACGAGCAGTACTTC
many,TRBV6-1,TRBD2,TRBJ2-7,CASSRSGKQYF,TGTGCCAGCAGTAGAAGCGGGAAGCAGTACTTC
NA,TRBV12-3/TRBV12-4,NA,TRBJ1-1,CASSFASPNTEAFF,TGTGCCAGCAGTTTTGCCAGTCCTAACACTGAAGCTTTCTTT
NA,TRBV7-3,NA,TRBJ1-4,CASSTDSQGKLFF,TGTGCCAGCAGCACTGACAGCCAGGGAAAACTGTTTTTT
many,TRBV6-1,NA,TRBJ1-5,CASTSGNQPQHF,TGTGCCAGCACGTCAGGCAATCAGCCCCAGCATTTT
few,TRBV6-1,TRBD1,TRBJ1-2,CASTLDRVEGYTF,TGTGCCAGCACCCTCGACAGGGTTGAGGGCTACACCTTC
many,TRBV11-3,NA,TRBJ2-7,CASSLVSRRGRRNSPYEQYF,TGTGCCAGCAGCTTAGTTTCTCGGAGGGGGCGCAGGAATTCGCCCTACGAGCAGTACTTC
NA,TRBV19,TRBD1,TRBJ1-1,CASKQGAGTEAFF,TGTGCCAGTAAACAGGGGGCTGGCACTGAAGCTTTCTTT
many,TRBV16,TRBD1,TRBJ1-4,CASSQKTGGNEKLFF,TGTGCCAGCAGCCAAAAGACAGGGGGTAATGAAAAACTGTTTTTT
many,TRBV7-2,NA,TRBJ2-5,CASSWGAGPQETQYF,TGTGCCAGCAGCTGGGGGGCCGGGCCCCAAGAGACCCAGTACTTC
NA,TRBV12-3/TRBV12-4,NA,TRBJ2-2,CASTPVGNTGELFF,TGTGCCAGCACCCCGGTGGGGAACACCGGGGAGCTGTTTTTT
NA,TRBV19,NA,TRBJ2-5,CASGQSGRETQYF,TGTGCCAGTGGACAGTCCGGCCGGGAGACCCAGTACTTC
few,TRBV20-1,NA,TRBJ2-7,CSAPRTGRGEQYF,TGCAGTGCCCCCCGGACAGGGAGGGGCGAGCAGTACTTC
many,TRBV11-2,NA,TRBJ1-2,CASSPAGAYGYTF,TGTGCCAGCAGCCCGGCAGGGGCTTATGGCTACACCTTC
many,TRBV28,TRBD2,TRBJ2-7,CASSRLADSYEQYF,TGTGCCAGCAGCCGACTAGCGGACTCCTACGAGCAGTACTTC
NA,TRBV7-2,NA,TRBJ1-6,CASSAAGGHSPLHF,TGTGCCAGCAGCGCCGCGGGGGGCCATTCACCCCTCCACTTT
NA,TRBV12-3/TRBV12-4,NA,TRBJ2-1,CASRGYGNEQFF,TGTGCCAGCAGGGGGTACGGGAATGAGCAGTTCTTC
NA,TRBV6-2/TRBV6-3,NA,TRBJ1-5,CASSSLRQISNQPQHF,TGTGCCAGCAGTTCCCTCCGACAGATCAGCAATCAGCCCCAGCATTTT
many,TRBV20-1,TRBD1,TRBJ1-6,CSAPQGSNSPLHF,TGCAGTGCCCCACAGGGGTCGAATTCACCCCTCCACTTT